This TCR beta chain was identified in a study of cytomegalovirus exposure and HLA in healthy donors. The PCR was carried out with 60 Vbeta primers and 13 Jbeta primers. TCRdb keeps only in-frame clones here, not all; method: immunoSEQ multiplex PCR. The table lists 150,000 to 200,000 clones, 80% to 85% of them singletons. Findings and caveats of the study: It was 160 or so TCR beta chains that were listed as cytomegalovirus-associated.

Details on this clone: Its target is unknown.

All donors participated as healthy donors of bone marrow. CDR3 length equals 16 residues. Germline-derived CDR1 and CDR2 are GTSNPN and SVGIG (reference sequence). Trimming took 5 bases from V and 7 from J, leaving 23 bases between them. This clonotype was sampled from a boy between 5 and 17 years old in good health and CMV-seronegative. The chain couples TRBV30 to TRBJ2-2; a possible D gene is TRBD2 (6 bases). The sample was PBMCs. For the CDR3, the DNA is TGTGCCTGGGGGGCGGGGCCCCTCTGGAGGGGCGGGGAGCTGTTTTTT. Translated, it gives CAWGAGPLWRGGELFF.